This paragraph reports one TCR beta chain. This clonotype was counted a few times. This clone's antigen is unknown. Base quality data are lacking; no much larger clone is found one base away. This sample is part of a study of T cells after yellow fever vaccination (dated by TCRdb to the late 2010s). As for the study more broadly: The SMART-Seq v4 Ultra Low Input RNA kit was used to prepare libraries from fractions with low cell numbers. To track T-cell clones before and after primary and booster YFV17D yellow fever vaccination, bulk TCR alpha and beta repertoires were sequenced longitudinally. Two healthy male donors made up the cohort, one aged 18 to 30 years and the other aged 30 to 40 years. Bulk PBMC replicates and cell subsets were isolated from blood drawn at multiple timepoints before and after both primary and secondary immunization.

V sheds 6 bases and J sheds 3 bases, leaving 9 bases between their ends. The CDR3 runs 13 amino acids, cysteine and phenylalanine included. The retained sequence is limited to the CDR3, 39 bases, with the frame set at the first base. The CDR1 and CDR2 encoded by the germline V gene are MGHDK and SYGVNS. Study-wide findings and limitations: Because the study included only a couple of donors, the extent to which the findings can be generalized is limited. Most clones expanded after primary vaccination (roughly 96% of CD4 and approximately 90% of CD8) were re-detected after the booster, suggesting that broad memory maintenance occurred. Computational filtering was needed because FACS-sorted repertoires could contain abundant contaminating clonotypes from the bulk population. Compared with the primary T-cell response, the secondary T-cell response was weaker but faster, peaking on day 5 rather than day 15. A small fraction of clonotypes appeared in both the CD4 and CD8 compartments, likely as a result of convergent recombination.

TCR cDNA was synthesized by 5'RACE template switching, through which a universal primer site and unique molecular identifiers were introduced. cDNA synthesis was primed from both the TCR alpha and TCR beta constant segments. Libraries were amplified in two PCR steps, with sample barcodes and sequencing adapters added in the second step. Sequencing of libraries was done on Illumina HiSeq 2500 (2x100 bp) or NovaSeq (2x150 bp). The paper's data handling went like this. Demultiplexing of reads and collapsing into UMI consensus sequences were performed with MIGEC, and V(D)J alignment was carried out with MiXCR. Vaccine-responding clonotypes were identified with edgeR using replicate PBMC samples, with FDR below 0.01 and a log2 fold change above 5 up to day 15 being required. CD4 or CD8 identity was assigned to each bulk clonotype according to whether the clonotype was present at higher abundance in the sequenced CD4 repertoire or the sequenced CD8 repertoire. TCRdb reprocessed the public reads (quality trimming at Q25 with fastp, clone calling with MiXCR) and kept in-frame beta chains. Entries that share a CDR3 protein sequence are merged under the most common genes and DNA. The V and J calls follow TCRdb's processing rather than the paper's. The sample data list 450,000 to 600,000 distinct CDR3 sequences, and about 17% of these were observed just once. Around 16% of the sample lies in the top ten.

What this sample's treatment or condition label stands for: live attenuated yellow fever vaccine strain. At each blood-draw timepoint, two biological replicates of bulk PBMCs were obtained. PBMCs were isolated from peripheral blood using a standard Ficoll-Paque protocol. TriZol was used to extract RNA from bulk PBMCs, CD4 and CD8 fractions, and dextramer-positive and dextramer-negative fractions. The clonotype originates from a man between 18 and 35 years old who received the YFV17D yellow fever vaccine. The specimen was PBMCs, collected more than 4 days after the first yellow fever vaccination. The rearranged chain carries TRBV25-1 and TRBJ1-5, and perhaps TRBD1 as D gene, on 5 matching bases. The DNA sequence is as follows: TGTGCCAGCAGGGGGACGGACAATCAGCCCCAGCATTTT. It codes for CASRGTDNQPQHF.